Sequencing of this T cell receptor beta chain was carried out in a study of blood T cell repertoires in COVID-19. Original data processing: Amplification of reference gene primers was used by the study to estimate nucleated cell counts. Clones were sequenced by immunoSEQ multiplex PCR, and TCRdb holds only the in-frame ones, with some missing. V, J and clone size derive from that table, while D and trimming were established from the DNA sequence. Seen here are 150,000 to 200,000 clones, about four fifths observed once, and the top ten hold 9% to 15%. Those enrolled in Seattle joined during active infection and were followed longitudinally afterward. The receptor comes from a woman older than 75 with COVID-19, enrolled during active disease. Material for sequencing was peripheral blood.

For the CDR3, the DNA is TGTGCCAGCAGCCCCGGTGCCGAGCAGTACTTC. This gives the protein CASSPGAEQYF. This chain links TRBV9 with TRBJ2-7; D uncertain. The ends were cut back, 4 bases at V and 6 bases at J, with 8 bases in the middle. The CDR3 extends over 11 amino acids. Germline CDR1 reads SGDLS; CDR2 reads YYNGEE.